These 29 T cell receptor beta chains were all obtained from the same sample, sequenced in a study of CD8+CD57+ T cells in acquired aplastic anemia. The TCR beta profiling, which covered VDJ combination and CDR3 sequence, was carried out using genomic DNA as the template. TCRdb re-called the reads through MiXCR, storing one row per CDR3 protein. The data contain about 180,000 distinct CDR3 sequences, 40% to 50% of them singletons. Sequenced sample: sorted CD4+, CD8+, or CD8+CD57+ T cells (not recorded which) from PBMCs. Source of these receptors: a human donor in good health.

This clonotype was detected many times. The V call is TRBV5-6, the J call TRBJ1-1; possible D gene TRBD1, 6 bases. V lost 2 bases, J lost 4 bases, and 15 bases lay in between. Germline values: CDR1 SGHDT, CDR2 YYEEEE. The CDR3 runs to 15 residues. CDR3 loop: CASSFTGARGTEAFF. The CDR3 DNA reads TGTGCCAGCAGCTTCACGGGGGCGCGGGGCACTGAAGCTTTCTTT.

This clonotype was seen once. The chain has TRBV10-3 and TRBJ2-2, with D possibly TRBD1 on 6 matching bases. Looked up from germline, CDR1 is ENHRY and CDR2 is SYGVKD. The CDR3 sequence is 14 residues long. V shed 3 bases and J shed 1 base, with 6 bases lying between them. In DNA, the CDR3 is TGTGCCATCAGTGAACAGGGGAACACCGGGGAGCTGTTTTTT. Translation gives CAISEQGNTGELFF.

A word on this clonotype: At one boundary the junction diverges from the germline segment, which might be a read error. The DNA of the CDR3 is TGCAGTACTAGACAGGGGAGCTCCTACAATGAGCAGTCCTTC. It specifies CSTRQGSSYNEQSF. This rearrangement joins TRBV20-1 to TRBJ2-1; 8 positions agree with TRBD1. CDR1 and CDR2 from the germline V gene are DFQATT and SNEGSKA (reference sequence). CDR3 length equals 14 residues.

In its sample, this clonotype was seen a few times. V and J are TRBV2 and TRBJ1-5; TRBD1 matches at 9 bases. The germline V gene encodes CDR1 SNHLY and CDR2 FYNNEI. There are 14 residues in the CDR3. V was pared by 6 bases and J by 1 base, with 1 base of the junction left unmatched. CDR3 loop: CASRGTGSNQPQHF. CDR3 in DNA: TGTGCCAGCAGAGGGACAGGGAGCAATCAGCCCCAGCATTTT.

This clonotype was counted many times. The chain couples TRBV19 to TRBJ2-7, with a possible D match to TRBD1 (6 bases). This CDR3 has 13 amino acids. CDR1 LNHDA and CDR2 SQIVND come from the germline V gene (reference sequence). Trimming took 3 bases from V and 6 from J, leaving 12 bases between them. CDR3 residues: CASSMGVRGEQYF. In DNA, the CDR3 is TGTGCCAGTAGTATGGGGGTCAGGGGCGAGCAGTACTTC.

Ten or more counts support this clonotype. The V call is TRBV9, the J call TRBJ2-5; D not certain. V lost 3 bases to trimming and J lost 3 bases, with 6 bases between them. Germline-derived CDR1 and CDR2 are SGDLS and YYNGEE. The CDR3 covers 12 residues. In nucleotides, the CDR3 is TGTGCCAGCAGCGAGGGCGAAGAGACCCAGTACTTC. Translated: CASSEGEETQYF.

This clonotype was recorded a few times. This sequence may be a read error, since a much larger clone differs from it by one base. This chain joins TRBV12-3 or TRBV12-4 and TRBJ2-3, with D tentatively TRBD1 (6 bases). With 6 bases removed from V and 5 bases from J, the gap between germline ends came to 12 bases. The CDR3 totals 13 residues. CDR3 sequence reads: CASRPGVEDTQYF. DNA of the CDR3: TGTGCCAGCAGGCCAGGGGTCGAAGATACGCAGTATTTT.

The CDR3 sequence is CATPTDGRTNTGELFF. The CDR3 coding sequence is TGTGCCACCCCGACAGATGGACGTACGAACACCGGGGAGCTGTTTTTT. V and J are TRBV24-1 and TRBJ2-2; possibly TRBD1 for D (5 bases). Germline-derived CDR1 and CDR2 are KGHDR and SFDVKD. This CDR3 comprises 16 residues. V lost 9 bases, J lost 0 bases, and 16 bases lay in between.

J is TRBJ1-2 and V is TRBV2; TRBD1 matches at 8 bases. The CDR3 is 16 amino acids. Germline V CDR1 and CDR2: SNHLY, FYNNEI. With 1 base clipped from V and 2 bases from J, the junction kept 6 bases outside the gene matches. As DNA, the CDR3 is TGTGCCAGCAGTGAAGACTCCGGGACAGGCAACTATGGCTACACCTTC. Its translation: CASSEDSGTGNYGYTF. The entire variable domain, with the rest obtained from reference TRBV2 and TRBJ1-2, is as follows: EPEVTQTPSHQVTQMGQEVILRCVPISNHLYFYWYRQILGQKVEFLVSFYNNEISEKSEIFDDQFSVERPDGSNFTLKIRSTKLEDSAMYFCASSEDSGTGNYGYTFGSGTRLTVV.

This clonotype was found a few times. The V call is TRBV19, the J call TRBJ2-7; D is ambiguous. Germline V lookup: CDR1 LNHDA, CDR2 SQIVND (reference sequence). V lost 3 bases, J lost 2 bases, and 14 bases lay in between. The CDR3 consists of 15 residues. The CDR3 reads CASSMSTASTYEQYF. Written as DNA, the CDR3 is TGTGCCAGTAGTATGTCAACGGCCTCTACCTACGAGCAGTACTTC.

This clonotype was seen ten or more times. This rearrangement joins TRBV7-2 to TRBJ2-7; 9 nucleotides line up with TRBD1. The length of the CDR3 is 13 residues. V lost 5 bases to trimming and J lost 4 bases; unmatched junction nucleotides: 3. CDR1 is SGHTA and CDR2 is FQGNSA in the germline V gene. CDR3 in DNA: TGTGCCAGCAGCCTACAGGGGGCGTACGAGCAGTACTTC. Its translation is CASSLQGAYEQYF.

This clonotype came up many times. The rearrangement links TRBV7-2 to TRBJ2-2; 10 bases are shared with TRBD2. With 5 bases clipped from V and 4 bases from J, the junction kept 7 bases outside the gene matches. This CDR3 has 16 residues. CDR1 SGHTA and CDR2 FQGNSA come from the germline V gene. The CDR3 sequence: CASSLTGTSVTGELFF. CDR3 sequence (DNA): TGTGCCAGCAGCCTGACCGGGACTAGCGTCACCGGGGAGCTGTTTTTT.

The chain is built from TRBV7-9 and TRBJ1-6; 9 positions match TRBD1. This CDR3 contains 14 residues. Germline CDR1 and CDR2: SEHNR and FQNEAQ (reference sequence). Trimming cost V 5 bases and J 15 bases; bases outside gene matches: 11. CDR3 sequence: CASSQGQGSRRLHF. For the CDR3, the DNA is TGTGCCAGCAGCCAGGGACAGGGATCCCGCCGCCTCCACTTT.

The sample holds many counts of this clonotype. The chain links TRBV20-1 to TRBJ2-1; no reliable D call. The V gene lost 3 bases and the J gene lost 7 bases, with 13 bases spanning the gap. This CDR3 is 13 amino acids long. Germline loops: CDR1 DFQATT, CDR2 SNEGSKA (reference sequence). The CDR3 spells CSARTLRRNEQFF. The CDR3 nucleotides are TGCAGTGCTAGGACCCTTAGAAGGAATGAGCAGTTCTTC.

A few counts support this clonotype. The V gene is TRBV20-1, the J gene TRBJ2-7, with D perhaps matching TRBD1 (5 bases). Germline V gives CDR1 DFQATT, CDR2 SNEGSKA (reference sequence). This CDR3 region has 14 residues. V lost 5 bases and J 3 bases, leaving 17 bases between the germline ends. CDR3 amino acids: CSAPEPTGIYEQYF. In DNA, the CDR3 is TGCAGTGCTCCAGAACCAACAGGAATCTACGAGCAGTACTTC.

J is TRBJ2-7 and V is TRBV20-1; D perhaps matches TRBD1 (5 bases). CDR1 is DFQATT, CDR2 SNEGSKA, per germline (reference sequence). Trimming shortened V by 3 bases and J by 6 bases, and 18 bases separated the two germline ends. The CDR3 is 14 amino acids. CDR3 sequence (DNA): TGCAGTGCTAGTCTGGTTGCAGGGTTTGGCGAGCAGTACTTC. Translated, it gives CSASLVAGFGEQYF.

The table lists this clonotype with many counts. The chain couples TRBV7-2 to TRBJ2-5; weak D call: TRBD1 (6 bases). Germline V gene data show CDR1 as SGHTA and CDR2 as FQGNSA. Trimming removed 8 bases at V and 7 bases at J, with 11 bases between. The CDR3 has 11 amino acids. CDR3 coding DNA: TGTGCCAGCGAGGCCAGGGGGACCCAGTACTTC. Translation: CASEARGTQYF.

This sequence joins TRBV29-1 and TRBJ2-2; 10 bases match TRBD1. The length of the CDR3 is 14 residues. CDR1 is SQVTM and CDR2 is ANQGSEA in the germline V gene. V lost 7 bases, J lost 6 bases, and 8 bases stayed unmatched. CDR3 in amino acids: CSARDRGRAGELFF. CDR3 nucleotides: TGCAGCGCACGGGACAGGGGACGGGCCGGGGAGCTGTTTTTT.

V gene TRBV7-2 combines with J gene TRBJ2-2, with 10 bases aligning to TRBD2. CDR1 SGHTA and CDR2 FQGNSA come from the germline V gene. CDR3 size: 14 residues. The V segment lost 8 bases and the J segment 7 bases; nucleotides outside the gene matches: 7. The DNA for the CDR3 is TGTGCCAGCGCGGGGCTAGCGGGAGTCGGGGAGCTGTTTTTT. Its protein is CASAGLAGVGELFF.

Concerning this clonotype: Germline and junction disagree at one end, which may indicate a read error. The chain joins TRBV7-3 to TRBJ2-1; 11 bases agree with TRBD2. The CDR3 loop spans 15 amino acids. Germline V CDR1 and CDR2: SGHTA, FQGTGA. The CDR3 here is CASSFSGRVYNEQFF. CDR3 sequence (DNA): TGCGCCAGCAGCTTTAGCGGGAGGGTCTACAATGAGCAGTTCTTC.

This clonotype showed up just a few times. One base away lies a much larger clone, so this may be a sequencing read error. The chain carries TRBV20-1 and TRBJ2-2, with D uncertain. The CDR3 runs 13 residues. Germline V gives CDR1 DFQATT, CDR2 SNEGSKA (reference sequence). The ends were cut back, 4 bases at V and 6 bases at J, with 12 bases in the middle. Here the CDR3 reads CSAKDPSAGELFF. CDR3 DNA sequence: TGCAGTGCTAAAGATCCCTCCGCCGGGGAGCTGTTTTTT.

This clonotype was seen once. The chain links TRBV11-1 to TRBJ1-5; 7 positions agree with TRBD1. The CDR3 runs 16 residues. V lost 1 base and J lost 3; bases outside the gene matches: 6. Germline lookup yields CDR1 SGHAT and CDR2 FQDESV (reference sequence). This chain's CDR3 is CASSLGTGVDNQPQHF. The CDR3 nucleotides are TGTGCCAGCAGCTTAGGGACAGGAGTGGACAATCAGCCCCAGCATTTT.

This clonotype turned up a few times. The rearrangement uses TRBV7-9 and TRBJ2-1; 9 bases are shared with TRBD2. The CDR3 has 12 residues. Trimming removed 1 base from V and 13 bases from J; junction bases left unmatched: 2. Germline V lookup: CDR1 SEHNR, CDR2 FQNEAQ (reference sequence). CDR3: CASSLVAGAQFF. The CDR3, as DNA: TGTGCCAGCAGCTTAGTAGCGGGGGCCCAGTTCTTC.

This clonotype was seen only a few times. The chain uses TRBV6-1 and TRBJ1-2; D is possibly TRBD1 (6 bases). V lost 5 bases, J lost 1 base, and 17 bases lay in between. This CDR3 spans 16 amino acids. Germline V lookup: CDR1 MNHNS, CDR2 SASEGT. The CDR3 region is CASSPTEGGSNYGYTF. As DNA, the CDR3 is TGTGCCAGCAGTCCCACCGAGGGGGGTAGTAACTATGGCTACACCTTC.

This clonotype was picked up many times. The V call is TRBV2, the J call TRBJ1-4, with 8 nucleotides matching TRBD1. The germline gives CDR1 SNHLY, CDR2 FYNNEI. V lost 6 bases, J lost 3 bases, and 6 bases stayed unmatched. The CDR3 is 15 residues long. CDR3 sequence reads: CASSGQGAPNEKLFF. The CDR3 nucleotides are TGTGCCAGCAGCGGGCAGGGGGCCCCTAATGAAAAACTGTTTTTT.

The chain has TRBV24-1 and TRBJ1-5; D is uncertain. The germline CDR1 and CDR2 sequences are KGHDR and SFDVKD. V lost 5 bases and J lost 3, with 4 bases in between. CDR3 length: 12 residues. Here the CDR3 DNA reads TGTGCCACCAGTGCCGACAATCAGCCCCAGCATTTT. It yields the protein CATSADNQPQHF.

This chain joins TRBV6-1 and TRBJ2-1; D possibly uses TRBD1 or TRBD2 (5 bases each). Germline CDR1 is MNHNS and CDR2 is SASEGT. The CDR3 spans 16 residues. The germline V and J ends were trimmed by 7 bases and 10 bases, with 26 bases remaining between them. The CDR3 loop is CASTYGMGRVLGEQFF. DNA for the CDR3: TGTGCCAGCACCTACGGGATGGGACGGGTGCTTGGGGAGCAGTTCTTC.

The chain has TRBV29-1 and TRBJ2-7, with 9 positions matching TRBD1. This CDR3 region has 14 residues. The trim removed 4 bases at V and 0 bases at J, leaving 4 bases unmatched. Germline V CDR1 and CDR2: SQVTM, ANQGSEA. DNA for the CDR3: TGCAGCGTTGCGGGACAGGGTACCTCCTACGAGCAGTACTTC. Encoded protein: CSVAGQGTSYEQYF.

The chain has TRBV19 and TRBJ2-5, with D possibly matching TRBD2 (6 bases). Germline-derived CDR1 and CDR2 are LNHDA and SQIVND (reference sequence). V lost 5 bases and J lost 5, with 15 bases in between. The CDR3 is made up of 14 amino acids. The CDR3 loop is CASSAGTRGETQYF. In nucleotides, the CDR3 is TGTGCCAGTAGTGCTGGAACCCGGGGGGAGACCCAGTACTTC.